Given below is one T cell receptor (beta chain) in context. What it binds is unknown. PCR primers comprised 60 Vbeta and 13 Jbeta primers. The assay was immunoSEQ multiplex PCR, and TCRdb's table has in-frame clones only and misses some. The table records under 250,000 clones, around 76% of them present only once. The data are from a study of cytomegalovirus exposure and HLA in healthy donors. Everyone who donated was a healthy bone marrow donor. Findings and limits, study-wide: HLA allele associations emerged for roughly 16,000 TCR beta sequences in a later analysis, at 0.05 false discovery rate. Highly shared variants forming one cluster were likely a sequencing artifact. The later analysis indicated that the majority of CMV-associated TCR beta chains appeared HLA-restricted.

Trimming at V came to 6 bases and at J to 6 bases, leaving 5 bases not matched to a gene. Germline CDR1 MNHNS, CDR2 SASEGT. This CDR3 spans 13 amino acids. The specimen sequenced was PBMCs. The gene calls are TRBV6-1 and TRBJ1-2; 9 bases map to TRBD1. The source is a man aged 18 to 30 in good health and CMV-seronegative. The CDR3 protein is CASRNRGLDGYTF. The CDR3 DNA follows: TGTGCCAGCAGGAACAGGGGGCTGGATGGCTACACCTTC.